The 7 T cell receptor beta chains in this list originate from one sample, sequenced in a study of T cell repertoires in cytomegalovirus infection. No antigen has been identified for these receptors. A single record per CDR3 protein comes from TCRdb applying MiXCR to the reads. The sample consists of approximately 70,000 distinct CDR3 sequences, under 25% of them appearing once. The sequencing input was PBMCs, sequenced either directly or after in vitro stimulation (not recorded which). These receptors originate from a human donor in good health (CMV status not recorded). Some clones in this sample may be carry-over from other donors' samples.

This clonotype was observed a handful of times. The J gene is TRBJ2-5, the V gene TRBV7-2, with 13 bases fitting TRBD2. Germline trimming cut 4 bases from V and 4 bases from J; bases unmatched to any gene: 3. This CDR3 has 15 amino acids. Germline CDR1 SGHTA, CDR2 FQGNSA. CDR3: CASSSRTSGRETQYF. The DNA of the CDR3 is TGTGCCAGCAGCTCCAGGACTAGCGGGAGAGAGACCCAGTACTTC.

The J gene is TRBJ2-3, the V gene TRBV6-6, with D possibly being TRBD2 (6 bases). The CDR3 runs 15 residues. Germline lookup yields CDR1 MNHNY and CDR2 SVGAGI (reference sequence). The V and J ends lost 0 bases and 5 bases respectively, with 12 bases between them. DNA for the CDR3: TGTGCCAGCAGTTACTCGAAGGCGGGGAGAGATACGCAGTATTTT. Protein: CASSYSKAGRDTQYF.

The V gene is TRBV28, the J gene TRBJ2-3, with a tentative D call TRBD1 (5 bases). Germline V gives CDR1 MDHEN, CDR2 SYDVKM. The length of the CDR3 is 13 residues. Trimming took off 2 bases at V and 5 bases at J, with 8 bases between the two ends. The CDR3: CASSLQGGDTQYF. The CDR3 DNA reads as TGTGCCAGCAGTTTACAGGGCGGAGATACGCAGTATTTT.

The gene calls are TRBV10-3 and TRBJ1-1, with D perhaps TRBD1 (5 bases). This CDR3 region has 12 residues. Trimming left V 7 bases short and J 4 bases short, with 10 bases between. Germline V gene data show CDR1 as ENHRY and CDR2 as SYGVKD. The CDR3 DNA follows: TGTGCCATCAAAGGGGTTGTCACTGAAGCTTTCTTT. Protein sequence: CAIKGVVTEAFF.

This chain links TRBV7-9 with TRBJ2-1; D unclear. The germline V gene has CDR1 SEHNR and CDR2 FQNEAQ (reference sequence). This CDR3 has 17 residues. V was clipped by 4 bases and J by 3 bases, with 19 bases between them. The CDR3 here is CASSSPTLEPRYNEQFF. The DNA for the CDR3 is TGTGCCAGCAGCTCGCCGACGCTAGAACCCCGCTACAATGAGCAGTTCTTC.

This clonotype was observed a few times. This chain joins TRBV7-7 and TRBJ2-1, with 11 nucleotides matching TRBD2. With V trimmed by 5 bases and J by 4 bases, 4 bases remained unmatched. Germline values: CDR1 SSHAT, CDR2 FNYEAQ (reference sequence). This CDR3 is 15 amino acids long. In DNA, the CDR3 is TGTGCCAGCAGCAGGGGGACTAGCGGTTACAATGAGCAGTTCTTC. This sequence encodes CASSRGTSGYNEQFF.

V gene TRBV19 combines with J gene TRBJ1-5; the D gene is possibly TRBD1 (5 bases). Between the trimmed V and J ends, which lost 7 bases and 11 bases, there was a span of 21 bases. The CDR3 is 14 amino acids. Germline values: CDR1 LNHDA, CDR2 SQIVND (reference sequence). CDR3 residues: CASTEGRVLGTQHF. CDR3 bases: TGTGCCAGTACCGAGGGACGGGTTCTTGGGACCCAGCATTTT.